These T cell receptor beta chains were read from a single sample in a study of early T cells in non-severe SARS-CoV-2 infection. From the 5' RACE reads, TCRdb called clonotypes with MiXCR, one entry per CDR3 protein. There are approximately 27,000 distinct CDR3 sequences in the sample; approximately 5% occur only once, and approximately 5.2% lies in the top ten. The source material was whole blood. The source of these receptors is an adult who was a healthcare worker with PCR-confirmed SARS-CoV-2 infection or an uninfected control (not recorded which). Each CDR3 is given with its conserved first and last residue. The D gene is left open where the match is weak. Expanded clones get a size class; other rows say once, few or many, or leave the size out.

size	D	J	V	CDR3	DNA
many	TRBD1	TRBJ2-1	TRBV7-3	CASSLLTGSGEQFF	TGTGCCAGCAGCTTATTGACAGGGAGTGGTGAGCAGTTCTTC
many	TRBD1	TRBJ2-2	TRBV29-1	CSVAPGQRTGELFF	TGCAGCGTTGCCCCGGGACAGAGAACCGGGGAGCTGTTTTTT
many	-	TRBJ1-2	TRBV7-8	CASSFQGYGYTF	TGTGCCAGCAGCTTTCAGGGATACGGCTACACCTTC
many	-	TRBJ1-2	TRBV5-1	CASSSGQRNSYGYTF	TGCGCCAGCAGCTCTGGACAGCGTAATTCCTATGGCTACACCTTC
many	-	TRBJ1-2	TRBV3-1	CASSQDTGGPNNYGYTF	TGTGCCAGCAGCCAAGATACTGGAGGGCCGAACAACTATGGCTACACCTTC
few	-	TRBJ1-4	TRBV19	CASSYRATNEKLFF	TGTGCCAGTAGTTACAGGGCAACTAATGAAAAACTGTTTTTT
many	-	TRBJ2-2	TRBV7-3	CASSTIHTGTNTGELFF	TGTGCCAGCAGCACTATTCATACAGGGACGAACACCGGGGAGCTGTTTTTT
many	-	TRBJ2-1	TRBV10-3	CAISESSGAHAGEQFF	TGTGCCATCAGTGAGTCGTCGGGGGCGCACGCTGGTGAGCAGTTCTTC
many	TRBD1	TRBJ2-1	TRBV27	CASSPGQGYNEQFF	TGTGCCAGCAGTCCGGGACAGGGTTACAATGAGCAGTTCTTC
-	-	TRBJ2-3	TRBV24-1	CATSEPGSLGPDTQYF	TGTGCCACCAGTGAACCAGGGAGCCTTGGCCCAGATACGCAGTATTTT
many	-	TRBJ2-4	TRBV4-1	CASSQEGGGGWDDIQYF	TGCGCCAGCAGCCAAGAGGGGGGAGGGGGCTGGGACGACATTCAGTACTTC
many	-	TRBJ2-5	TRBV27	CASSRVVQETQYF	TGTGCCAGCAGTCGGGTGGTCCAGGAGACCCAGTACTTC
medium-sized	-	TRBJ1-2	TRBV19	CASSMAETHGYTF	TGTGCCAGTAGTATGGCAGAGACTCATGGCTACACCTTC
few	TRBD2	TRBJ2-1	TRBV12-3/TRBV12-4	CASGGGTSYNEQFF	TGTGCCAGCGGGGGGGGAACCTCCTACAATGAGCAGTTCTTC
few	-	TRBJ2-3	TRBV10-3	CAISESGQFGDTQYF	TGTGCCATCAGTGAGTCGGGTCAGTTCGGAGATACGCAGTATTTT
many	-	TRBJ2-1	TRBV20-1	CSATPSGDEQFF	TGCAGTGCCACCCCGTCTGGGGATGAGCAGTTCTTC
many	-	TRBJ2-3	TRBV6-2/TRBV6-3	CASSYSTSTDTQYF	TGTGCCAGCAGTTACTCGACTAGCACAGATACGCAGTATTTT
many	TRBD1	TRBJ2-1	TRBV20-1	CSAQQGASSYNEQFF	TGCAGTGCTCAACAGGGGGCGAGCTCCTACAATGAGCAGTTCTTC
many	TRBD2	TRBJ2-2	TRBV5-1	CASSLGLLLAGGTGELFF	TGCGCCAGCAGCTTGGGACTGCTACTAGCGGGAGGCACCGGGGAGCTGTTTTTT
many	-	TRBJ1-3	TRBV12-3/TRBV12-4	CASSFLRVGNTIYF	TGTGCCAGCAGTTTCCTCAGGGTTGGAAACACCATATATTTT
-	-	TRBJ2-1	TRBV11-2	CASSLRDPFNEQFF	TGTGCCAGCAGCCTTCGGGACCCTTTTAATGAGCAGTTCTTC
many	-	TRBJ2-3	TRBV5-1	CASSLEGWNTQYF	TGCGCCAGCAGCTTGGAAGGGTGGAATACGCAGTATTTT
many	TRBD2	TRBJ2-5	TRBV7-9	CASNNLAGTGTQYF	TGTGCCAGCAACAACCTAGCGGGGACGGGGACCCAGTACTTC
many	-	TRBJ1-5	TRBV5-5	CALRPTGTQPQHF	TGTGCCTTAAGGCCCACAGGGACCCAGCCCCAGCATTTT
-	TRBD2	TRBJ2-7	TRBV28	CASSFGTSGYPYEQYF	TGTGCCAGCAGTTTCGGGACTAGCGGGTACCCGTACGAGCAGTACTTC
many	-	TRBJ2-4	TRBV7-9	CASSRGEAGDNIQYF	TGTGCCAGCAGCCGAGGGGAGGCAGGGGACAACATTCAGTACTTC
many	TRBD2	TRBJ2-7	TRBV29-1	CSVTRGGFDEQYF	TGCAGCGTTACGCGGGGGGGGTTCGACGAGCAGTACTTC
many	TRBD2	TRBJ2-1	TRBV12-3/TRBV12-4	CASSSTSDEQFF	TGTGCCAGCAGCTCCACTAGCGATGAGCAGTTCTTC
few	-	TRBJ2-1	TRBV2	CASSDLVANEQFF	TGTGCCAGCAGTGATCTAGTAGCCAATGAGCAGTTCTTC
-	-	TRBJ1-5	TRBV27	CASSLKPQHF	TGTGCCAGCAGTTTGAAGCCCCAGCATTTT
many	-	TRBJ1-2	TRBV7-2	CASSLATTSMGYTF	TGTGCCAGCAGCTTAGCGACAACTTCTATGGGCTACACCTTC
many	-	TRBJ1-1	TRBV7-9	CASSLGGQGSTEAFF	TGTGCCAGCAGCTTAGGGGGGCAGGGTAGCACTGAAGCTTTCTTT
-	TRBD1	TRBJ1-4	TRBV18	CASSPSSGDSLATNEKLFF	TGTGCCAGCTCACCATCGAGCGGGGACAGCCTTGCAACTAATGAAAAACTGTTTTTT
many	-	TRBJ1-5	TRBV7-9	CASSSNGNQPQHF	TGTGCCAGCAGCTCTAACGGGAATCAGCCCCAGCATTTT
-	TRBD2	TRBJ2-1	TRBV7-9	CASSLVLAGGPEQFF	TGTGCCAGCAGCTTAGTCCTAGCGGGGGGGCCTGAGCAGTTCTTC
-	TRBD1	TRBJ2-3	TRBV10-3	CAIRKGQGADTQYF	TGTGCCATCAGGAAGGGACAGGGAGCAGATACGCAGTATTTT
many	-	TRBJ2-5	TRBV5-4	CASSLGRRNSEETQYF	TGTGCCAGCAGCTTGGGCCGTCGTAACAGCGAAGAGACCCAGTACTTC
many	-	TRBJ2-2	TRBV11-3	CASGGKTANTGELFF	TGTGCCAGCGGCGGGAAGACCGCGAACACCGGGGAGCTGTTTTTT
many	-	TRBJ2-7	TRBV20-1	CSARARDLFYEQYF	TGCAGTGCTAGAGCTCGGGACCTTTTCTACGAGCAGTACTTC
few	TRBD2	TRBJ2-1	TRBV10-3	CAIQTSGLPYPSYNEQFF	TGTGCCATCCAGACTAGCGGTCTACCGTACCCCTCCTACAATGAGCAGTTCTTC
many	-	TRBJ1-5	TRBV7-2	CASSLNNQPQHF	TGTGCCAGCAGCTTAAACAATCAGCCCCAGCATTTT
many	TRBD2	TRBJ2-2	TRBV2	CASSERLAFSGELFF	TGTGCCAGCAGTGAGAGACTAGCATTTTCCGGGGAGCTGTTTTTT
many	-	TRBJ2-7	TRBV11-1	CASSEIEGGPFSYEQYF	TGTGCCAGCAGCGAGATAGAAGGGGGACCGTTCTCCTACGAGCAGTACTTC
few	TRBD1	TRBJ2-1	TRBV12-3/TRBV12-4	CASSFGQGAGGEQFF	TGTGCCAGCAGTTTTGGTCAGGGGGCTGGGGGTGAGCAGTTCTTC
many	TRBD1	TRBJ1-1	TRBV7-2	CASSPDRGNTEAFF	TGTGCCAGCAGCCCGGACAGGGGTAACACTGAAGCTTTCTTT
few	-	TRBJ2-5	TRBV20-1	CSAIGGTIETQYF	TGCAGTGCTATTGGGGGAACGATAGAGACCCAGTACTTC
-	-	TRBJ2-2	TRBV3-1	CASSQRQKNTGELFF	TGTGCCAGCAGCCAGCGACAGAAGAACACCGGGGAGCTGTTTTTT
-	-	TRBJ1-4	TRBV11-2	CASSLSIGLTNEKLFF	TGTGCCAGCAGCTTATCTATTGGGTTAACTAATGAAAAACTGTTTTTT
many	TRBD1	TRBJ1-2	TRBV12-3/TRBV12-4	CASSRQGAGDGYTF	TGTGCCAGCAGCCGACAGGGGGCTGGGGATGGCTACACCTTC
many	-	TRBJ1-6	TRBV20-1	CSAGGHGNSPLHF	TGCAGTGCTGGGGGTCATGGGAATTCACCCCTCCACTTT